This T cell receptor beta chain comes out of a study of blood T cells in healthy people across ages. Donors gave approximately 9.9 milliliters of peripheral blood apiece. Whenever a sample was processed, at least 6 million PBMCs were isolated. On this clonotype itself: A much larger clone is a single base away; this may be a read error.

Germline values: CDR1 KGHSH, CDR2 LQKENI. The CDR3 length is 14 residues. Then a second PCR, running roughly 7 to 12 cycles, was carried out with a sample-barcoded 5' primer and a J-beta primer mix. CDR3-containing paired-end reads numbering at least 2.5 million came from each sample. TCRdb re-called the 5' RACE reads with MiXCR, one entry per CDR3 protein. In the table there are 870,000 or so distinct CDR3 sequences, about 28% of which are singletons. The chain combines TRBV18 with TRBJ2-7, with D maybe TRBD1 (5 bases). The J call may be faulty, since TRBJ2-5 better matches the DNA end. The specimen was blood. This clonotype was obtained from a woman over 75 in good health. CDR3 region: CASSPTRGEETQYF. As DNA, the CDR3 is TGTGCCAGCTCACCAACAAGGGGTGAGGAGACCCAGTACTTC.